These 22 T cell receptor beta chains were sequenced from one sample in a study of graft-versus-host responses after intestinal transplantation. Profiling relied on immunoSEQ multiplex PCR, and the TCRdb table lists in-frame clones only, not all of them. The sample has tens of thousands of clones, about 90% seen once. The specimen was PBMCs, collected less than 130 days after intestinal transplantation. The receptors stem from a human patient who received an intestinal transplant, so some T cells may come from the graft donor.

V and J are TRBV7-3 and TRBJ2-6, with 8 positions matching TRBD1. V dropped 5 bases and J dropped 3; count of bases not matched to a gene: 24. The germline V gene has CDR1 SGHTA and CDR2 FQGTGA. This CDR3 has 22 amino acids. Here the CDR3 reads CASSQDPVPGQGGVIGANVLTF. In DNA, the CDR3 is TGTGCCAGCAGCCAAGACCCCGTACCCGGACAGGGTGGAGTGATTGGGGCCAACGTCCTGACTTTC.

The rearrangement joins TRBV5-1 to TRBJ2-1; D unclear. Germline V lookup: CDR1 SGHRS, CDR2 YFSETQ. Trimming took off 0 bases at V and 6 bases at J, with 7 bases between the two ends. The CDR3 covers 13 residues. CDR3 bases: TGCGCCAGCAGCTTGGCCCCCGCCAATGAGCAGTTCTTC. This sequence encodes CASSLAPANEQFF.

The chain uses TRBV28 and TRBJ1-2, with 7 nucleotides matching TRBD1. CDR3 length: 14 residues. Germline trimming cut 4 bases from V and 7 bases from J; bases unmatched to any gene: 9. Germline CDR1 is MDHEN and CDR2 is SYDVKM. The CDR3 nucleotides are TGTGCCAGCAGTTCGACTGGGACAGTAGGTGGCTACACCTTC. It codes for CASSSTGTVGGYTF.

DNA of the CDR3: TGCAGCCGACTAGCGGGTAATGAGCAGTTCTTC. This gives the protein CSRLAGNEQFF. The chain uses TRBV20-1 and TRBJ2-1; 10 nucleotides align to TRBD2. Germline CDR1 reads DFQATT; CDR2 reads SNEGSKA (reference sequence). The CDR3 contains 11 residues.

The rearrangement links TRBV28 to TRBJ2-2, with D possibly matching TRBD1 (6 bases). V was shortened by 1 base and J by 7 bases, with 13 bases between the two germline ends. The CDR3 totals 15 residues. The V gene's germline CDR1 is MDHEN and CDR2 SYDVKM. Here the CDR3 DNA reads TGTGCCAGCAGTTTATCAGGGGCCGTCGGCGGGGAGCTGTTTTTT. Translation: CASSLSGAVGGELFF.

V gene TRBV10-3 combines with J gene TRBJ2-1, with no clear D. Trimming left V 4 bases short and J 5 bases short, with 3 bases between. Germline V gives CDR1 ENHRY, CDR2 SYGVKD. CDR3 size: 11 residues. The CDR3 is CAISVHNEQFF. Here the CDR3 DNA reads TGTGCCATCAGTGTGCACAATGAGCAGTTCTTC.

The chain combines TRBV18 with TRBJ1-6; the D gene is possibly TRBD1 (5 bases). Germline V gives CDR1 KGHSH, CDR2 LQKENI. Trimming left V 3 bases short and J 8 bases short, with 14 bases between. This CDR3 has 15 amino acids. CDR3 residues: CASSPLPGGDSPLHF. In nucleotides, the CDR3 is TGTGCCAGCTCACCCCTTCCCGGGGGAGATTCACCCCTCCACTTT. Filled out from reference TRBV18 and TRBJ1-6, the complete variable domain reads NAGVMQNPRHLVRRRGQEARLRCSPMKGHSHVYWYRQLPEEGLKFMVYLQKENIIDESGMPKERFSAEFPKEGPSILRIQQVVRGDSAAYFCASSPLPGGDSPLHFGNGTRLTVT.

The chain is built from TRBV6-5 and TRBJ1-2, with D hard to call. This CDR3 has 15 residues. The V end lost 0 bases, the J end lost 4 bases, and 12 bases lay between the germline ends. Germline-derived CDR1 and CDR2 are MNHEY and SVGAGI. In DNA form, the CDR3 reads TGTGCCAGCAGTTACTCGGGGTTCGGCGTCTATGGCTACACCTTC. Amino acids: CASSYSGFGVYGYTF.

V usage is TRBV9 and J usage is TRBJ2-7, with D possibly being TRBD1 or TRBD2 (5 bases each). Trimming cost V 3 bases and J 6 bases, with 22 bases left between them. Looked up from germline, CDR1 is SGDLS and CDR2 is YYNGEE. The CDR3 runs to 16 residues. The CDR3 bases are TGTGCCAGCAGCGAAGGACGGGACCCGGGGCGATCCGAGCAGTACTTC. Translation gives CASSEGRDPGRSEQYF.

This rearrangement joins TRBV28 to TRBJ1-3, with 8 nucleotides matching TRBD1. The CDR3 is 18 amino acids. The germline gives CDR1 MDHEN, CDR2 SYDVKM. V lost 5 bases and J lost 4; bases outside the gene matches: 16. The CDR3 reads CASSLLRGQGTGGNTIYF. CDR3 in DNA: TGTGCCAGCAGTCTACTCAGGGGGCAGGGGACCGGAGGAAACACCATATATTTT.

This chain connects TRBV11-2 to TRBJ2-7; 8 bases match TRBD2. The CDR3 sequence is 15 residues long. The germline V gene has CDR1 SGHAT and CDR2 FQNNGV. J gave up 2 bases and V 3 bases, and 6 bases lay outside the gene matches. CDR3 region: CASSFTSGSPYEQYF. The DNA for the CDR3 is TGTGCCAGCAGCTTCACAAGCGGGAGTCCCTACGAGCAGTACTTC.

By proportion, this clone is medium-sized (0.01 to 0.1%). The same CDR3 is also encoded by other DNA sequences in this sample. The CDR3 loop reads CASSQAGGGSPLHF. CDR3 DNA sequence: TGCGCCAGCAGCCAAGCAGGGGGCGGTTCACCCCTCCACTTT. This chain connects TRBV4-1 to TRBJ1-6, with 8 bases fitting TRBD1. CDR3 length equals 14 residues. Germline-derived CDR1 and CDR2 are MGHRA and YSYEKL. V trimming: 1 base; J trimming: 9 bases; junction bases outside the gene matches: 2.

In regard to this clone: At one end the junction does not follow the germline gene, possibly because of a read error. In the same sample, other DNA sequences code for this CDR3. The chain employs TRBV28 and TRBJ1-3; a possible D gene is TRBD1 (5 bases). The CDR3 has 16 residues. Germline V gene lookup returns CDR1 MDHEN and CDR2 SYDVKM. The CDR3 region has the DNA TGCGCCAGCAGTTTGCCCGGGGGAAGTCCTGGAAACACCATATATTTT. Translation gives CASSLPGGSPGNTIYF.

The chain uses TRBV28 and TRBJ2-1; a possible D gene is TRBD2 (5 bases). The CDR3 is 12 amino acids. V shed 6 bases and J shed 3 bases, with 6 bases lying between them. Germline CDR1 is MDHEN and CDR2 is SYDVKM. The CDR3 DNA is TGTGCCAGCAGACTAGGCTACAATGAGCAGTTCTTC. Translated: CASRLGYNEQFF.

The CDR3 here is CRSSQETRDRVNEQFF. CDR3 DNA: TGCAGGAGCAGCCAAGAGACCCGGGACAGGGTCAATGAGCAGTTCTTC. The rearrangement joins TRBV1 to TRBJ2-1; the DNA was not used to check the table's D call, TRBD1. TRBV1 corresponds to a pseudogene. This CDR3 comprises 16 residues.

The chain has TRBV5-6 and TRBJ2-3, with TRBD2 matching over 16 bases. CDR3 length: 18 amino acids. The V gene end was trimmed by 4 bases and the J gene end by 3 bases; junction bases not matched to a gene: 8. In germline, CDR1 is SGHDT, CDR2 YYEEEE. CDR3 nucleotides: TGTGCCAGCAGCCGTCGTGGGACTAGCGGGAGGGCGACAGATACGCAGTATTTT. The encoded protein is CASSRRGTSGRATDTQYF. Combining the CDR3 with reference TRBV5-6 and TRBJ2-3 gives the whole variable domain DAGVTQSPTHLIKTRGQQVTLRCSPKSGHDTVSWYQQALGQGPQFIFQYYEEEERQRGNFPDRFSGHQFPNYSSELNVNALLLGDSALYLCASSRRGTSGRATDTQYFGPGTRLTVL.

The chain couples TRBV5-5 to TRBJ2-3; a weak D match, TRBD1 (6 bases). Trimming removed 0 bases at V and 0 bases at J, with 8 bases between. Germline V gene lookup returns CDR1 SGHKS and CDR2 YYEKEE (reference sequence). This CDR3 has 15 amino acids. CDR3 in amino acids: CASSLGQVSTDTQYF. DNA of the CDR3: TGTGCCAGCAGCTTGGGACAGGTTAGCACAGATACGCAGTATTTT.

The J gene is TRBJ2-2, the V gene TRBV28; 7 bases are a match to TRBD1. The V gene's germline CDR1 is MDHEN and CDR2 SYDVKM. With 5 bases clipped from V and 4 bases from J, the junction kept 4 bases outside the gene matches. The CDR3 totals 14 residues. CDR3 coding DNA: TGTGCCAGCAGTGTGACAGGGACCACCGGGGAGCTGTTTTTT. Residues: CASSVTGTTGELFF.

The chain combines TRBV5-1 with TRBJ2-7, with a tentative D call TRBD1 (6 bases). The CDR3 is 14 residues long. V lost 2 bases, J lost 3 bases, and 12 bases lay in between. The V gene's germline CDR1 is SGHRS and CDR2 YFSETQ. The CDR3 sequence is CASSLGTMVYEQYF. The CDR3 nucleotides read TGCGCCAGCAGCTTAGGGACAATGGTCTACGAGCAGTACTTC.

This chain connects TRBV5-4 to TRBJ1-3; D not resolved. Trimming took off 2 bases at V and 8 bases at J, with 5 bases between the two ends. The CDR3 extends over 11 amino acids. Germline V gene data show CDR1 as SGHNT and CDR2 as YYREEE (reference sequence). The CDR3 region has the DNA TGTGCCAGCAGCTTTCTAGACACCATATATTTT. Translation: CASSFLDTIYF.

V usage is TRBV7-9 and J usage is TRBJ2-1; TRBD2 agrees at 11 bases. The CDR3 loop spans 16 amino acids. Germline CDR1 SEHNR, CDR2 FQNEAQ (reference sequence). V shed 4 bases, J shed 1 base, and the junction held 3 bases outside the gene matches. The CDR3 bases are TGTGCCAGCAGCTACGGGACTAGCGGATCCTACAATGAGCAGTTCTTC. Protein sequence: CASSYGTSGSYNEQFF. Based on the CDR3 plus reference TRBV7-9 and TRBJ2-1, the full variable domain is DTGVSQNPRHKITKRGQNVTFRCDPISEHNRLYWYRQTLGQGPEFLTYFQNEAQLEKSRLLSDRFSAERPKGSFSTLEIQRTEQGDSAMYLCASSYGTSGSYNEQFFGPGTRLTVL.

The chain links TRBV28 to TRBJ1-5; D might be TRBD1 (5 bases). Looked up from germline, CDR1 is MDHEN and CDR2 is SYDVKM. The CDR3 loop spans 17 amino acids. V was cut by 5 bases and J by 6 bases, with 23 bases left in between. CDR3 DNA sequence: TGTGCCAGCAGTCCCCCAATAGCAACGGGCGGGGGTCAGCCCCAGCATTTT. Translation: CASSPPIATGGGQPQHF.